This T cell receptor beta chain was identified in a study of PD-L1 blockade in urothelial cancer. About the research overall: Specimens of blood held a median count of 141,255 T cells.

CDR3 length equals 15 residues. Germline CDR1 is LNHNV and CDR2 is YYDKDF (reference sequence). V lost 0 bases to trimming and J lost 1 base, with 7 bases between them. Time point noted: peripheral blood 6 weeks after treatment start. Patient disease was locally advanced or metastatic urothelial carcinoma. Study results and limitations: For durable-benefit patients, tumor-associated blood clones expanded more at 3 weeks.

Regarding this clone: The target antigen is unknown.

Each PCR contained spiked-in synthetic TCR analog templates. Some clones are missing from TCRdb's copy, which holds only in-frame ones; the method was immunoSEQ multiplex PCR. The data contain around 45,000 clones, about four fifths of them singletons. The V call is TRBV15, the J call TRBJ2-4; D perhaps matches TRBD1 (6 bases). This TCR derives from a man aged 55-75 years with urothelial cancer. The sample was PBMCs, taken around atezolizumab (anti-PD-L1) treatment. The DNA of the CDR3 is TGTGCCACCAGCAGAGATACAGGGGCCAAAAACATTCAGTACTTC. It specifies CATSRDTGAKNIQYF.